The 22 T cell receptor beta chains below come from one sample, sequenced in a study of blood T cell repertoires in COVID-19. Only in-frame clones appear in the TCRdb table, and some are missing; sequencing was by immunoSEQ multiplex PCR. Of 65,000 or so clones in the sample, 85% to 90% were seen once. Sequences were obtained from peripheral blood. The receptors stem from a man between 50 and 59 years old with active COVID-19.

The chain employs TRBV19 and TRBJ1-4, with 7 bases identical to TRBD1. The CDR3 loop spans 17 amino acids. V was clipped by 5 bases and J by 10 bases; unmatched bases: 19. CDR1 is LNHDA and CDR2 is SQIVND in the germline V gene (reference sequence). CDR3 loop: CASSPTGTAIKGGKLFF. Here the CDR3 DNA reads TGTGCCAGTAGTCCCACCGGGACAGCGATTAAAGGAGGAAAACTGTTTTTT.

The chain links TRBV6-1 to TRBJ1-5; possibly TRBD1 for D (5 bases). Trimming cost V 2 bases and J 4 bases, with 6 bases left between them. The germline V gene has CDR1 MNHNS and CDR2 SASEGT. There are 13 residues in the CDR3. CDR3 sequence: CASSEYRNQPQHF. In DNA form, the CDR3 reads TGTGCCAGCAGTGAATACAGGAATCAGCCCCAGCATTTT.

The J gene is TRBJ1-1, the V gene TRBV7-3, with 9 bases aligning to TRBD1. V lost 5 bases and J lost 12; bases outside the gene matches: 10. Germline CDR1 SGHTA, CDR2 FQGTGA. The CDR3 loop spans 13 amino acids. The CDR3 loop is CASSQGPGQGPFF. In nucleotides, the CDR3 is TGTGCCAGCAGCCAAGGGCCGGGACAGGGCCCTTTCTTT.

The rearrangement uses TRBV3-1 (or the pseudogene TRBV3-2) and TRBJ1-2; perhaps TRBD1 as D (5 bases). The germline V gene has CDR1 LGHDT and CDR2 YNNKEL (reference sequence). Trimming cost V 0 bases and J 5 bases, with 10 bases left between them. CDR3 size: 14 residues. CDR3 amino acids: CASSQEGGGYGYTF. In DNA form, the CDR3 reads TGTGCCAGCAGCCAAGAAGGTGGGGGGTATGGCTACACCTTC.

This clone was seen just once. CDR3 amino acids: CASSKDKGLAVSDTQYF. The DNA for the CDR3 is TGTGCCAGCAGCAAAGACAAGGGACTAGCGGTTTCAGATACGCAGTATTTT. The chain is built from TRBV21-1 and TRBJ2-3; whether TRBD2, the table's D call, matches the DNA was not checked. TRBV21-1 is a known pseudogene. This CDR3 contains 17 residues.

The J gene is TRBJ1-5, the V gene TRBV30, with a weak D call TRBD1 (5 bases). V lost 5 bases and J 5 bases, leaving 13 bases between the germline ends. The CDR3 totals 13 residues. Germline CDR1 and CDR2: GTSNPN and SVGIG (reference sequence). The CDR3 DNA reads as TGTGCCTGGGTCGACAGAGCATATCAGCCCCAGCATTTT. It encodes CAWVDRAYQPQHF.

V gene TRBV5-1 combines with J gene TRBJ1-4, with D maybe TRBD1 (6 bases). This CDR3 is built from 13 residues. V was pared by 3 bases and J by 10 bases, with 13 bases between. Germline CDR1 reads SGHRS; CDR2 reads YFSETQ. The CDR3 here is CASSSRGTTKLFF. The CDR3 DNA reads TGCGCCAGCAGCTCAAGAGGGACAACAAAACTGTTTTTT. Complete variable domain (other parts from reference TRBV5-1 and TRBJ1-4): KAGVTQTPRYLIKTRGQQVTLSCSPISGHRSVSWYQQTPGQGLQFLFEYFSETQRNKGNFPGRFSGRQFSNSRSEMNVSTLELGDSALYLCASSSRGTTKLFFGSGTQLSVL.

The CDR3 sequence: CASSLARRTDTQYF. The CDR3 bases are TGTGCCAGCAGCTTAGCTCGTCGCACAGATACGCAGTATTTT. The chain joins TRBV7-8 to TRBJ2-3; D is uncertain. The germline V and J ends were trimmed by 0 bases and 1 base, with 5 bases remaining between them. Germline-derived CDR1 and CDR2 are SGHVS and FQNEAQ. The CDR3 runs to 14 residues.

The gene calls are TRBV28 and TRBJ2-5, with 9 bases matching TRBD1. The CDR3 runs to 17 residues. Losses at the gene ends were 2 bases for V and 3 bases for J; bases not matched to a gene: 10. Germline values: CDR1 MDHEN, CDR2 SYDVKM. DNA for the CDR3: TGTGCCAGCAGTTTAATAGGGACAGGGAGGAGGAAAGAGACCCAGTACTTC. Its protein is CASSLIGTGRRKETQYF.

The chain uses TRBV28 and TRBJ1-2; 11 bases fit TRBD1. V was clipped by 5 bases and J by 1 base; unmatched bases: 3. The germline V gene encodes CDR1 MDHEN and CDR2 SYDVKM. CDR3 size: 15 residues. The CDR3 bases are TGTGCCAGCAGTCTAGGGACAGGGGGTAACTATGGCTACACCTTC. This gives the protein CASSLGTGGNYGYTF.

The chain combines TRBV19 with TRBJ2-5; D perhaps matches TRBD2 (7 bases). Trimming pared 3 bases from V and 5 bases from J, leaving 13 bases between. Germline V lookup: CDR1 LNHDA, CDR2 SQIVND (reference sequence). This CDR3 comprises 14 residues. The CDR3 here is CASSMIGGAETQYF. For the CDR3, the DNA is TGTGCCAGTAGTATGATAGGGGGGGCGGAGACCCAGTACTTC. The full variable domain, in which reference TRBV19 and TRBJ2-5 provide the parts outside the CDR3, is DGGITQSPKYLFRKEGQNVTLSCEQNLNHDAMYWYRQDPGQGLRLIYYSQIVNDFQKGDIAEGYSVSREKKESFPLTVTSAQKNPTAFYLCASSMIGGAETQYFGPGTRLLVL.

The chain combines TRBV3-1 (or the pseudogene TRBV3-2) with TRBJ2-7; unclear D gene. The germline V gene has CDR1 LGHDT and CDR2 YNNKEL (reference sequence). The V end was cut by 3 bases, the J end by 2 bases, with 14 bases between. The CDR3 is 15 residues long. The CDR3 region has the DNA TGTGCCAGCAGCCACGTACACCACAGAGCCTACGAGCAGTACTTC. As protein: CASSHVHHRAYEQYF.

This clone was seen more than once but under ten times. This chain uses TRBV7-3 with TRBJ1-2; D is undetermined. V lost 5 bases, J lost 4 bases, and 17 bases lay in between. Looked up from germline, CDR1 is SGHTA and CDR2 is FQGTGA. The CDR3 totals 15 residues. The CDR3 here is CASSPTGEGRYGYTF. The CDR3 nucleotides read TGTGCCAGCAGCCCTACTGGGGAGGGTCGCTATGGCTACACCTTC.

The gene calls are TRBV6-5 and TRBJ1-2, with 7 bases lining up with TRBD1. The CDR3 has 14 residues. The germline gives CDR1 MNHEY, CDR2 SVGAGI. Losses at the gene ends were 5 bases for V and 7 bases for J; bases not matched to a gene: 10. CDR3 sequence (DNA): TGTGCCAGCAGTCGCAGCCCGGACAGGCGTGGCTACACCTTC. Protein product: CASSRSPDRRGYTF.

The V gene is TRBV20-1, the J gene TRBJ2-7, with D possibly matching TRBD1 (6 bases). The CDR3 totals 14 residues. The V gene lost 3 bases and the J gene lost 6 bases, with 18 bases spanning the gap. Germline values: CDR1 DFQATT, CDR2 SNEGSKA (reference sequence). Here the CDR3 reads CSASGAVRDTEQYF. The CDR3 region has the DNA TGCAGTGCTAGTGGGGCGGTCCGGGACACCGAGCAGTACTTC.

This CDR3 is CASSIGVDTGELFF. CDR3 coding DNA: TGTGCCAGTAGTATAGGTGTAGACACCGGGGAGCTGTTTTTT. The chain couples TRBV19 to TRBJ2-2; no firm D call. The length of the CDR3 is 14 residues. Germline assignment: CDR1 LNHDA and CDR2 SQIVND (reference sequence). Between the trimmed V and J ends, which lost 1 base and 3 bases, there was a span of 6 bases.

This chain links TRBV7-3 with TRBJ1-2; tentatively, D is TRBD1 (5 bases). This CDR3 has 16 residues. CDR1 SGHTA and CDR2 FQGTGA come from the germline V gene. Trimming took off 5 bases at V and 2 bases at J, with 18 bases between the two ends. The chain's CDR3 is CASSLGANKGNYGYTF. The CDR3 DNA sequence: TGTGCCAGCAGCCTAGGGGCAAACAAGGGCAACTATGGCTACACCTTC.

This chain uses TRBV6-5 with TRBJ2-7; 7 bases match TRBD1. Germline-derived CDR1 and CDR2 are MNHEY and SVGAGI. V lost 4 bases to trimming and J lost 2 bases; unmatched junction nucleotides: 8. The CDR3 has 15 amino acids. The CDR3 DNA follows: TGTGCCAGCAGTTTGGCCCAACAGGGGCCCTACGAGCAGTACTTC. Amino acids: CASSLAQQGPYEQYF.

CDR3 coding DNA: TGTGCCAGCAGCAAGGGACAGGGGTCCTCTGGGGCCAACGTCCTGACTTTC. Its translation: CASSKGQGSSGANVLTF. The chain joins TRBV7-3 to TRBJ2-6, with TRBD1 identical over 10 bases. Per the germline V gene, CDR1 is SGHTA and CDR2 is FQGTGA. Trimming removed 5 bases from V and 0 bases from J; junction bases left unmatched: 4. The CDR3 loop spans 17 amino acids.

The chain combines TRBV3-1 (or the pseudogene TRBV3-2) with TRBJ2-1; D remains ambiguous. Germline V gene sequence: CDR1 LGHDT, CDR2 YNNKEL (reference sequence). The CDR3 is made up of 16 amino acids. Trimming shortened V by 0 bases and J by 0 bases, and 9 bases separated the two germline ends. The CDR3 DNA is TGTGCCAGCAGCCAAGAGGATTGGAGCTCCTACAATGAGCAGTTCTTC. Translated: CASSQEDWSSYNEQFF.

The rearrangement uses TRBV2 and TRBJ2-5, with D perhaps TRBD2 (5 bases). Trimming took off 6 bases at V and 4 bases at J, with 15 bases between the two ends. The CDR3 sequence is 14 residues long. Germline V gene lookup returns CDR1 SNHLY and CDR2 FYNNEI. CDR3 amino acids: CASSSLRAIETQYF. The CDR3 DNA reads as TGTGCCAGCAGCTCCCTGAGGGCTATAGAGACCCAGTACTTC.

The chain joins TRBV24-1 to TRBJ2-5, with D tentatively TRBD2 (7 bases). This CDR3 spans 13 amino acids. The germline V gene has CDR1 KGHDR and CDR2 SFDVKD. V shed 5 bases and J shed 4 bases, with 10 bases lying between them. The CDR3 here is CATSGEGGETQYF. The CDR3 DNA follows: TGTGCCACCAGTGGGGAGGGGGGAGAGACCCAGTACTTC.